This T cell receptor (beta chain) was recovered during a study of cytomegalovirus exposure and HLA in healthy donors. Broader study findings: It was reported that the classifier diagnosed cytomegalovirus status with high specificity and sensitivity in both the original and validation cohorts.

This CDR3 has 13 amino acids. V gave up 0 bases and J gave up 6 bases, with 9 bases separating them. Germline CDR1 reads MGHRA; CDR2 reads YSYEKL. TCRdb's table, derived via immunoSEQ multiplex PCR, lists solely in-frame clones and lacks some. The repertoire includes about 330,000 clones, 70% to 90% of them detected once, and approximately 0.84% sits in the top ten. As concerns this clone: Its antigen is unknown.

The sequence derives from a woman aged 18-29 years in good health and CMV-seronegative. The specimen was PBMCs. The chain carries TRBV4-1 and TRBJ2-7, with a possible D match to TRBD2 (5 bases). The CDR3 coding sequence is TGCGCCAGCAGCCAAGATGGACGGGGCGAGCAGTACTTC. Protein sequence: CASSQDGRGEQYF.